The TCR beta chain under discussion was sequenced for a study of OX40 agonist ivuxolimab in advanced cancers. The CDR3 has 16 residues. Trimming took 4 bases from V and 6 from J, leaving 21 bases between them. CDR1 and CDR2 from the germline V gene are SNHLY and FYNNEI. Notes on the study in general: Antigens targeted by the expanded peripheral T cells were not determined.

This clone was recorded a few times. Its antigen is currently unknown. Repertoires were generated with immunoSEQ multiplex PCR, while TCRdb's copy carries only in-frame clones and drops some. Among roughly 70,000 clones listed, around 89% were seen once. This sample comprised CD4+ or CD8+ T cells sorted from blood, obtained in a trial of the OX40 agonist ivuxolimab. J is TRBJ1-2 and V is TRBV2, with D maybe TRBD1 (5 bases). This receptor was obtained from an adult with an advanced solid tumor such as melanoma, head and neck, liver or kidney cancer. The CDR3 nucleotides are TGTGCCAGCAGTGGGGGCGGCCGACTAGGAGTGGATGGCTACACCTTC. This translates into CASSGGGRLGVDGYTF. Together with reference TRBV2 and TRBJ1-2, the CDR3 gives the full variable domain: EPEVTQTPSHQVTQMGQEVILRCVPISNHLYFYWYRQILGQKVEFLVSFYNNEISEKSEIFDDQFSVERPDGSNFTLKIRSTKLEDSAMYFCASSGGGRLGVDGYTFGSGTRLTVV.